This T cell receptor (beta chain) was found in a study of PD-L1 blockade in urothelial cancer. Study-wide results and caveats: Below-median pretreatment blood TCR clonality predicted better survival.

Trimming took 4 bases from V and 5 from J, leaving 21 bases between them. CDR3 size: 16 residues. The germline V gene encodes CDR1 SGDLS and CDR2 YYNGEE. About this clone itself: Its antigen is still unknown.

Synthetic templates analogous to TCR were spiked into all PCRs individually. Generated by immunoSEQ multiplex PCR, the TCRdb table keeps only in-frame clones and is missing some. The sample records about 63,000 clones, about four fifths being singletons. Time point specified: pretreatment peripheral blood. Pretreatment and on-treatment blood mononuclear cell samples were taken, totaling between 1 and 8 time points per patient. The gene calls are TRBV9 and TRBJ1-1; D unclear. Here the sequenced sample was PBMCs, taken around atezolizumab (anti-PD-L1) treatment. The receptor's source is a man aged 65-85 years with urothelial cancer. The chain's CDR3 is CASSPRGILGGTEAFF. CDR3 sequence (DNA): TGTGCCAGCAGCCCCCGGGGAATTCTAGGAGGTACTGAAGCTTTCTTT.